A selection of T cell receptor beta chains follows, all from one sample in a study of CD8+ T cells in alopecia areata. Generated by immunoSEQ multiplex PCR, the TCRdb table keeps only in-frame clones and is missing some. The sample holds 200,000 to 250,000 clones, under 70% seen once. Sequenced material: CD4+ T cells sorted from blood, taken at week 4, from a patient treated with tofacitinib. Receptor source: a human donor with alopecia areata. Each CDR3 is given with its conserved first and last residue. The D gene is left open where the match is weak. Not all rows give a size; the values are once, few, many and, for expanded clones, a class.

cdr3_nt	cdr3_aa	v_call	j_call	clone_size	d_call
TGCAGCGCCAGACAGGGGGCCGCCTACGAGCAGTACTTC	CSARQGAAYEQYF	TRBV29-1	TRBJ2-7	-	TRBD1
TGTGCCAGCAGACCCCAGGGTCACTATGGCTACACCTTC	CASRPQGHYGYTF	TRBV7-9	TRBJ1-2	-	-
TGTGCCTGGAGGGAGTACAATGAGCAGTTCTTC	CAWREYNEQFF	TRBV30	TRBJ2-1	-	-
TGTGCCAGCAGTTATGGACAGGCATCACCTTATGGCTACACCTTC	CASSYGQASPYGYTF	TRBV6-5	TRBJ1-2	-	TRBD1
TGTGCCAGCAGCACTAGACAGGGTGTGATGGACGAGCAGTACTTC	CASSTRQGVMDEQYF	TRBV5-4	TRBJ2-7	few	TRBD1
TGTGCCAGCAGTGTCTCCGGACTCGAGGGCACCGGGGAGCTGTTTTTT	CASSVSGLEGTGELFF	TRBV25-1	TRBJ2-2	-	-
TGTGCCAGCTCACCAAGGCAGCCGAACACTGAAGCTTTCTTT	CASSPRQPNTEAFF	TRBV18	TRBJ1-1	-	-
TGTGCCAGCACCCAACGGGGGAAGGCTTTCTTT	CASTQRGKAFF	TRBV6-5	TRBJ1-1	few	-
TGCAGCGTTGGTAAGGGACGAAGCACTGAAGCTTTCTTT	CSVGKGRSTEAFF	TRBV29-1	TRBJ1-1	few	-
TGTGCCAGCAGTGAGGTTGAAGGAAGCGGGGGGAGGGATGAGCAGTTCTTC	CASSEVEGSGGRDEQFF	TRBV25-1	TRBJ2-1	-	TRBD2
TGTGCCAGCATTGCCAGCGGGGAAGAGACCCAGTACTTC	CASIASGEETQYF	TRBV6-6	TRBJ2-5	few	TRBD2
TGTGCCTGGAGTTCTCGGGGACACCAGTTCTTC	CAWSSRGHQFF	TRBV30	TRBJ2-1	-	-
TGTGCCAGCAGTTACTCGATGGCAGGGAGACCCTACGAGCAGTACTTC	CASSYSMAGRPYEQYF	TRBV6-5	TRBJ2-7	-	-
TGTGCCTGGAGTGAGGCGGCTAGCGGGGGAAATACGCAGTATTTT	CAWSEAASGGNTQYF	TRBV30	TRBJ2-3	-	TRBD2
TGTGCCAGCAGCGCAGGAGGGACAGGATGGGCAGATACGCAGTATTTT	CASSAGGTGWADTQYF	TRBV5-6	TRBJ2-3	few	TRBD1
TGTGCCAGCAGCCAGACTAGCGGGCAGTACAATGAGCAGTTCTTC	CASSQTSGQYNEQFF	TRBV27	TRBJ2-1	-	TRBD2
TGTGCCAGCAGCCCTAGCGGGATCGACGTAAACAATGAGCAGTTCTTC	CASSPSGIDVNNEQFF	TRBV13	TRBJ2-1	-	TRBD2
TGTGCCAGCAGCTTAGGGACAGTTAACACTGAAGCTTTCTTT	CASSLGTVNTEAFF	TRBV7-3	TRBJ1-1	-	TRBD1
TGTGCCAGCAGTTCAGGGGGAGCCGGAATGAACACTGAAGCTTTCTTT	CASSSGGAGMNTEAFF	TRBV7-2	TRBJ1-1	-	TRBD1
TGTGCCAGTAGTCTCCAGGAGTCTGGGGCCAACGTCCTGACTTTC	CASSLQESGANVLTF	TRBV19	TRBJ2-6	-	-
TGTGCCAGCACCCACGAGCAGTACTTC	CASTHEQYF	TRBV27	TRBJ2-7	-	-
TGCAGCGCTAATACAGCTTCTGGAAACACCATATATTTT	CSANTASGNTIYF	TRBV29-1	TRBJ1-3	-	-
TGCAGCGTATACGACAGCTATGGCTACACCTTC	CSVYDSYGYTF	TRBV29-1	TRBJ1-2	-	-
TGTGCCAGCAGTTACTCGACGGGGTACGAGCAGTACTTC	CASSYSTGYEQYF	TRBV6-5	TRBJ2-7	once	-
TGCGCCAGCAGCTCGGGACTAGCGAACACCGGGGAGCTGTTTTTT	CASSSGLANTGELFF	TRBV5-1	TRBJ2-2	few	TRBD2
TGCGCCAGCAGCCATATGACTGGGCCCTACGAGCAGTACTTC	CASSHMTGPYEQYF	TRBV4-3	TRBJ2-7	few	-
TGCAGCGTTGAGTCCTGGACAGGGAAAGAGCTGTTTTTT	CSVESWTGKELFF	TRBV29-1	TRBJ2-2	-	TRBD1
TGTGCCAGCCGACAGGTTAGCAATCAGCCCCAGCATTTT	CASRQVSNQPQHF	TRBV19	TRBJ1-5	-	-
TGCGCCAGCAGGATACAGGCCTACTATGGCTACACCTTC	CASRIQAYYGYTF	TRBV23-1	TRBJ1-2	-	-
TGTGCCAGCAGCATTTACGGGGGGGCTGAGACCCAGTACTTC	CASSIYGGAETQYF	TRBV5-4	TRBJ2-5	-	TRBD2
TGTGCCTGGAGTGTACAGCACAATGAGCAGTTCTTC	CAWSVQHNEQFF	TRBV30	TRBJ2-1	-	-
TGTGCCAGCAGTTCGAGGGATCAGCCCCAGCATTTT	CASSSRDQPQHF	TRBV6-5	TRBJ1-5	few	-
TGTGCCAGCGTACGACAGGGGGTGAACACTGAAGCTTTCTTT	CASVRQGVNTEAFF	TRBV5-6	TRBJ1-1	-	TRBD1
TGCGCCAGCAGCTTTCAGGGGAACACTGAAGCTTTCTTT	CASSFQGNTEAFF	TRBV5-1	TRBJ1-1	-	-
TGCAGCGCTGGGGTGAGGGGGGATTATGGCTACACCTTC	CSAGVRGDYGYTF	TRBV29-1	TRBJ1-2	-	-
TGTGCCTGTTCTCAGGGGGGTGGCTACACCTTC	CACSQGGGYTF	TRBV30	TRBJ1-2	-	TRBD1
TGTGCCATCAGCAGGGATAATTCACCCCTCCACTTT	CAISRDNSPLHF	TRBV10-3	TRBJ1-6	few	-
TGTGCCGCCGGGAGGGAGACCCAGTACTTC	CAAGRETQYF	TRBV15	TRBJ2-5	few	TRBD2
TGTGCCAGCAGTTTACAGGGAAGACAGCCCCAGCATTTT	CASSLQGRQPQHF	TRBV6-5	TRBJ1-5	-	-
TGTGCCAGCAGCAAAAGTTCCGGGACACAGAACACCGGGGAGCTGTTTTTT	CASSKSSGTQNTGELFF	TRBV21-1	TRBJ2-2	-	-
TGCGCCAGCAGCGAGGGACAGGCCGGATACAATGAGCAGTTCTTC	CASSEGQAGYNEQFF	TRBV5-1	TRBJ2-1	-	TRBD1
TGTGCCAGCAGAGCCGGGACTAGTTATGGGACCCAGTACTTC	CASRAGTSYGTQYF	TRBV2	TRBJ2-5	-	TRBD2
TGCGCCAGCAGCCAAGAACAAGGGGGTAATTCACCCCTCCACTTT	CASSQEQGGNSPLHF	TRBV4-3	TRBJ1-6	few	-
TGTGCCACCAGCAGAGATGGAAGCGTGGGAAAGTACTTC	CATSRDGSVGKYF	TRBV15	TRBJ2-4	-	-
TGTGCCAGCAGCCTCCGGGACAGTGGGTATTACGAGCAGTACTTC	CASSLRDSGYYEQYF	TRBV7-2	TRBJ2-7	-	TRBD1
TGTGCCAGCAGCTTAAATGCGGGACAGGGTGAGACCCAGTACTTC	CASSLNAGQGETQYF	TRBV7-2	TRBJ2-5	few	TRBD1
TGTGCCTGGAGTCGACAGTTCCTATACGAGCAGTACTTC	CAWSRQFLYEQYF	TRBV30	TRBJ2-7	-	-
TGCGCCAGCAGCTTAGGATCCGTGAACACCGGGGAGCTGTTTTTT	CASSLGSVNTGELFF	TRBV5-1	TRBJ2-2	-	-
TGTGCCAGCAGTGCTACAGGAGACTCTGGAAACACCATATATTTT	CASSATGDSGNTIYF	TRBV2	TRBJ1-3	once	-
TGTGCCAGCAGTGAGGGACAGGGGAGCTATGGCTACACCTTC	CASSEGQGSYGYTF	TRBV6-6	TRBJ1-2	-	TRBD1
TGTGCCAGCAGTGAGAGGGTTGGAGGCGAGCAGTACTTC	CASSERVGGEQYF	TRBV2	TRBJ2-7	-	-
TGTGCCAGCCTAAGGTCAGGCGGGACTGAAGCTTTCTTT	CASLRSGGTEAFF	TRBV25-1	TRBJ1-1	-	-
TGTGCCAGCAGCCAGAACTACGAGCAGTACTTC	CASSQNYEQYF	TRBV14	TRBJ2-7	few	-
TGTGCCAGCAAGGCAGGGTTGCTTGGCTACACCTTC	CASKAGLLGYTF	TRBV2	TRBJ1-2	-	-
TGTGCCAGCAGCTTGGAGCCAAGCCATGGCTACACCTTC	CASSLEPSHGYTF	TRBV5-6	TRBJ1-2	few	-
TGTGCCAGCAGTGATAGTGGGTTATGGGGCTATGGCTACACCTTC	CASSDSGLWGYGYTF	TRBV25-1	TRBJ1-2	-	-
TGTGCCAGTAGTATCTCCGGAAACTATGGCTACACCTTC	CASSISGNYGYTF	TRBV19	TRBJ1-2	-	-
TGTGCCAGCAGCTTATCTCTGAGCTCCTGGGATACGCAGTATTTT	CASSLSLSSWDTQYF	TRBV11-2	TRBJ2-3	-	-